This section outlines one T cell receptor (beta chain) sequence together with its context. Its target is not known. The sample is drawn from a study of OX40 agonist ivuxolimab in advanced cancers. Background on the study: The dose-escalation cohort was about 83% male, with a mean age of 60 years, ranging about 20 to 85. One hepatocellular carcinoma and two cutaneous melanoma patients partially responded.

Using immunoSEQ multiplex PCR, the repertoire was profiled, and TCRdb retains in-frame clones only, with some absent. The table lists roughly 42,000 clones, 75% to 90% of them singletons. Unmatched junction bases numbered 12, after V lost 0 bases and J lost 6 bases. CDR1 and CDR2 (germline): MGHRA, YSYEKL. The CDR3 is 17 amino acids. Study-wide findings and caveats: Compared with CD4+, CD8+ T cells on average had more expanded clones. No determination was made of the antigen specificity of the expanded peripheral T cells.

This clonotype originated in an adult with an advanced solid tumor such as melanoma, head and neck, liver or kidney cancer. The chain recombines TRBV4-1 with TRBJ2-7; 9 positions match TRBD2. This material consisted of CD4+ or CD8+ T cells sorted from blood, taken in a trial of the OX40 agonist ivuxolimab. CDR3 DNA sequence: TGCGCCAGCAGCCAAGATAAAACACCGGGACTAGCATCCGAGCAGTACTTC. Amino acid sequence: CASSQDKTPGLASEQYF.